This TCR beta chain was sequenced in a study of T cell responses to AZD1222 COVID-19 vaccine. Trimming stripped 6 bases from V and 8 bases from J, with 12 bases between. CDR1 DFQATT and CDR2 SNEGSKA come from the germline V gene (reference sequence). The CDR3 contains 11 residues. The table came from immunoSEQ multiplex PCR; TCRdb's copy has only in-frame clones and leaves some out. This repertoire shows about 140,000 clones, 85% to 90% found once; its top ten account for roughly 1.7%. The source was peripheral blood, collected on day 0 of AZD1222 vaccination. The chain is built from TRBV20-1 and TRBJ2-3; maybe TRBD2 (5 bases). The receptor was isolated from an adult in good health. Here the CDR3 DNA reads TGCAGTGCGGGGAAGCGGTCTACGCAGTATTTT. Amino acid sequence: CSAGKRSTQYF.